The 20 T cell receptor beta chains given below trace back to one sample, sequenced in a study of cytomegalovirus exposure and HLA in healthy donors. Primers for the PCR totalled 60 Vbeta and 13 Jbeta. Using immunoSEQ multiplex PCR, the repertoire was profiled, and TCRdb retains in-frame clones only, with some absent. The repertoire holds fewer than 250,000 clones, with around 82% as singletons. The sequencing input was PBMCs. The source is a woman aged 25 to 45 in good health and CMV-seropositive.

Comment on this clone: Sequence at one end of the junction differs from germline and may be a read error. The gene calls are TRBV7-9 and TRBJ2-1; 10 bases agree with TRBD2. The germline V gene encodes CDR1 SEHNR and CDR2 FQNEAQ (reference sequence). The CDR3 is 13 amino acids. The chain's CDR3 is CSSAGLATNEQFF. As DNA, the CDR3 is TGTTCCAGCGCGGGACTAGCGACAAATGAGCAGTTCTTC.

The chain joins TRBV2 to TRBJ2-2, with D possibly matching TRBD2 (6 bases). The CDR3 spans 15 residues. CDR1 SNHLY and CDR2 FYNNEI come from the germline V gene. V lost 6 bases to trimming and J lost 6 bases, with 17 bases between them. The CDR3 bases are TGTGCCAGCAGCCCCGGGACTCTAGATGCCGGGGAGCTGTTTTTT. It encodes CASSPGTLDAGELFF.

The rearrangement uses TRBV27 and TRBJ2-4, with a weak D call TRBD2 (6 bases). V lost 2 bases, J lost 7 bases, and 9 bases lay in between. The germline V gene has CDR1 MNHEY and CDR2 SMNVEV (reference sequence). The CDR3 is made up of 13 amino acids. In DNA, the CDR3 is TGTGCCAGCAGTTTAGCAGGGAGGAACATTCAGTACTTC. Amino acids: CASSLAGRNIQYF.

Of note for this clone: A junction end diverges from the germline sequence, so it may reflect a read error. The gene calls are TRBV6-1 and TRBJ2-7; 7 bases are shared with TRBD2. The germline CDR1 and CDR2 sequences are MNHNS and SASEGT. The CDR3 sequence is 10 residues long. The chain's CDR3 is CASASGTIIF. As DNA, the CDR3 is TGTGCCAGCGCCTCCGGGACTATTATCTTC.

V and J are TRBV9 and TRBJ1-3, with a tentative D call TRBD1 (5 bases). From germline, CDR1 is SGDLS and CDR2 YYNGEE. V lost 2 bases to trimming and J lost 3 bases, with 12 bases between them. The CDR3 totals 15 residues. For the CDR3, the DNA is TGTGCCAGCAGCGTCACAGGTTCCGTTGGAAACACCATATATTTT. It specifies CASSVTGSVGNTIYF.

The rearrangement joins TRBV19 to TRBJ2-5, with D possibly matching TRBD2 (6 bases). CDR1 LNHDA and CDR2 SQIVND come from the germline V gene (reference sequence). CDR3 length: 21 amino acids. V was trimmed by 5 bases and J by 0 bases, leaving 31 bases between them. CDR3 in amino acids: CASSPLHGYTGEGVDQETQYF. The CDR3 nucleotides read TGTGCCAGTAGTCCCCTCCATGGTTATACGGGAGAAGGAGTAGACCAAGAGACCCAGTACTTC.

This clone has just a few counts. This chain connects TRBV7-9 to TRBJ1-4, with 7 nucleotides matching TRBD1. The CDR3 consists of 16 residues. Germline CDR1 and CDR2: SEHNR and FQNEAQ (reference sequence). The V and J ends lost 5 bases and 2 bases, in that order; junction bases with no gene match: 8. The CDR3 loop is CASSHLRQGTNEKLFF. The CDR3 DNA reads TGTGCCAGCAGCCACCTGCGACAGGGCACTAATGAAAAACTGTTTTTT. Full variable domain (missing parts from reference TRBV7-9 and TRBJ1-4): DTGVSQNPRHKITKRGQNVTFRCDPISEHNRLYWYRQTLGQGPEFLTYFQNEAQLEKSRLLSDRFSAERPKGSFSTLEIQRTEQGDSAMYLCASSHLRQGTNEKLFFGSGTQLSVL.

This clone occurred once. This chain uses TRBV4-1 with TRBJ1-5, with 8 bases identical to TRBD1. The V gene's germline CDR1 is MGHRA and CDR2 YSYEKL. With V trimmed by 0 bases and J by 2 bases, 0 bases remained unmatched. The CDR3 loop spans 15 amino acids. The CDR3 loop reads CASSQEDRGNQPQHF. The DNA for the CDR3 is TGCGCCAGCAGCCAAGAGGACAGGGGCAATCAGCCCCAGCATTTT.

This clone was detected only a few times. The chain carries TRBV6-1 and TRBJ1-6; 7 positions match TRBD1. CDR1 and CDR2 (germline): MNHNS, SASEGT. J gave up 8 bases and V 4 bases, and 5 bases lay outside the gene matches. The length of the CDR3 is 14 residues. This CDR3 reads CASSGQGDYSPLHF. The CDR3 nucleotides read TGTGCCAGCAGTGGACAGGGAGATTATTCACCCCTCCACTTT.

This clone was recorded once. This rearrangement joins TRBV7-9 to TRBJ2-7, with 10 nucleotides matching TRBD1. The germline CDR1 and CDR2 sequences are SEHNR and FQNEAQ (reference sequence). The trim removed 5 bases at V and 1 base at J, leaving 5 bases unmatched. The CDR3 sequence is 15 residues long. The CDR3 region is CASSVGQGGSYEQYF. The CDR3 DNA reads TGTGCCAGCAGCGTCGGACAGGGGGGTTCCTACGAGCAGTACTTC.

This chain joins TRBV23-1 and TRBJ2-7; D not resolved. TRBV23-1 is assigned to the ORF class and has an uncertain function. With 0 bases removed from V and 3 bases from J, the gap between germline ends came to 18 bases. The length of the CDR3 is 17 residues. DNA for the CDR3: TGCGCCAGCAGTCAATCGAGCGTCCCCGGTGGGTTCTACGAGCAGTACTTC. This encodes CASSQSSVPGGFYEQYF.

This rearrangement joins TRBV6-5 to TRBJ2-5, with 7 bases aligning to TRBD1. The CDR3 covers 14 residues. The germline gives CDR1 MNHEY, CDR2 SVGAGI. The J segment lost 4 bases and the V segment lost 0 bases, leaving 2 bases of the junction unmatched. As DNA, the CDR3 is TGTGCCAGCAGTTACTCGACAGGGCGAGAGACCCAGTACTTC. It specifies CASSYSTGRETQYF.

Note on this clone: At one boundary the junction diverges from the germline segment, which might be a read error. The chain uses TRBV6-5 and TRBJ1-2; 9 positions agree with TRBD1. Germline V gene sequence: CDR1 MNHEY, CDR2 SVGAGI. This CDR3 region has 14 residues. CDR3 sequence (DNA): TGTGTCAGCACCGCCGGGACAGGGATGGATGGCTACACCTTC. This sequence encodes CVSTAGTGMDGYTF.

The gene calls are TRBV4-1 and TRBJ1-2, with D possibly matching TRBD1 (6 bases). The V and J ends lost 5 bases and 5 bases respectively, with 18 bases between them. This CDR3 region has 15 residues. From germline, CDR1 is MGHRA and CDR2 YSYEKL. The CDR3 region has the DNA TGCGCCAGCAGCTTAACAGGGAGCCAGGCGTATGGCTACACCTTC. Its translation is CASSLTGSQAYGYTF.

This clone occurred once. The chain links TRBV7-8 to TRBJ2-3, with a tentative D call TRBD2 (6 bases). The CDR3 extends over 14 amino acids. CDR1 and CDR2 from the germline V gene are SGHVS and FQNEAQ. The V gene lost 3 bases and the J gene lost 6 bases, with 13 bases spanning the gap. The CDR3 sequence: CASSLVGGLDTQYF. The DNA for the CDR3 is TGTGCCAGCAGCTTGGTGGGAGGTCTGGATACGCAGTATTTT. The complete variable domain, with remaining parts taken from reference TRBV7-8 and TRBJ2-3, reads GAGVSQSPRYKVAKRGQDVALRCDPISGHVSLFWYQQALGQGPEFLTYFQNEAQLDKSGLPSDRFFAERPEGSVSTLKIQRTQQEDSAVYLCASSLVGGLDTQYFGPGTRLTVL.

The CDR3 here is CASSQRSGLEGLASYEQYF. CDR3 in DNA: TGCGCCAGCAGCCAAAGGTCGGGATTGGAGGGACTAGCGTCCTACGAGCAGTACTTC. The chain carries TRBV4-1 and TRBJ2-5; 10 bases agree with TRBD2. The better agreement between TRBJ2-7 and the DNA end casts doubt on the J call. The CDR3 consists of 19 residues. CDR1 and CDR2 (germline): MGHRA, YSYEKL.

This clone is a singleton in its sample. The chain uses TRBV29-1 and TRBJ2-3, with a weak D call TRBD1 (6 bases). CDR3 length: 13 amino acids. Germline V CDR1 and CDR2: SQVTM, ANQGSEA. The V end lost 7 bases, the J end lost 1 base, and 12 bases lay between the germline ends. The CDR3 region is CSAKTGGTDTQYF. The CDR3 DNA sequence: TGCAGCGCTAAGACAGGAGGCACAGATACGCAGTATTTT.

The V call is TRBV7-6, the J call TRBJ2-1; perhaps TRBD1 as D (5 bases). The V end lost 5 bases, the J end lost 3 bases, and 14 bases lay between the germline ends. CDR1 is SGHVS, CDR2 FNYEAQ, per germline. The CDR3 consists of 15 residues. CDR3 coding DNA: TGTGCCAGCAGCCTCGCAGGGAATTTCTACAATGAGCAGTTCTTC. It specifies CASSLAGNFYNEQFF.

The rearrangement uses TRBV9 and TRBJ2-2; 8 nucleotides match TRBD2. Unmatched junction bases numbered 9, after V lost 2 bases and J lost 3 bases. The germline V gene has CDR1 SGDLS and CDR2 YYNGEE. The CDR3 spans 17 residues. CDR3 in amino acids: CASSVGNGGADTGELFF. CDR3 nucleotide sequence: TGTGCCAGCAGCGTGGGAAACGGGGGGGCCGACACCGGGGAGCTGTTTTTT.

The V gene is TRBV5-1, the J gene TRBJ2-5; TRBD1 matches at 8 bases. This CDR3 comprises 14 residues. The ends lost 4 bases at V and 3 bases at J; junction bases unmatched: 5. Germline V gene lookup returns CDR1 SGHRS and CDR2 YFSETQ. The CDR3 DNA is TGCGCCAGCAGCCTGGACAGGGTTGAAGAGACCCAGTACTTC. This sequence encodes CASSLDRVEETQYF. The entire variable domain, with the rest obtained from reference TRBV5-1 and TRBJ2-5, is as follows: KAGVTQTPRYLIKTRGQQVTLSCSPISGHRSVSWYQQTPGQGLQFLFEYFSETQRNKGNFPGRFSGRQFSNSRSEMNVSTLELGDSALYLCASSLDRVEETQYFGPGTRLLVL.